Following are 22 T cell receptor beta chains from one sample sequenced in a study of cytomegalovirus exposure and HLA in healthy donors. The PCR had 60 Vbeta and 13 Jbeta primers. Using immunoSEQ multiplex PCR, the repertoire was profiled, and TCRdb retains in-frame clones only, with some absent. The repertoire includes over 30,000 clones, 80% of them detected once, and 6% sits in the top ten. Source material: PBMCs. The receptors originated from a male donor in good health and CMV-seronegative.

The V call is TRBV6-5, the J call TRBJ2-2, with 9 nucleotides matching TRBD1. Germline values: CDR1 MNHEY, CDR2 SVGAGI. J lost 2 bases, V lost 6 bases, and 4 bases had no gene match. The CDR3 loop spans 15 amino acids. CDR3 protein: CASSVTGGNTGELFF. CDR3 nucleotides: TGTGCCAGCAGCGTAACAGGGGGCAACACCGGGGAGCTGTTTTTT.

This chain joins TRBV5-4 and TRBJ1-5; possible D gene TRBD1, 6 bases. V dropped 1 base and J dropped 0 bases, with 17 bases sitting between them. In germline, CDR1 is SGHNT, CDR2 YYREEE (reference sequence). CDR3 size: 18 residues. The CDR3, as DNA: TGTGCCAGCAGCTTGAGGTCAGGGACAACAGATAGCAATCAGCCCCAGCATTTT. It is translated as CASSLRSGTTDSNQPQHF.

This clone was seen a handful of times. The rearrangement uses TRBV10-3 and TRBJ2-7; TRBD1 agrees at 8 bases. The V and J ends lost 6 bases and 5 bases, in that order; junction bases with no gene match: 6. The V gene's germline CDR1 is ENHRY and CDR2 SYGVKD. The CDR3 loop spans 13 amino acids. CDR3 sequence: CAIRNGTGHEQYF. CDR3 in DNA: TGTGCCATCAGGAACGGGACAGGCCACGAGCAGTACTTC.

The J gene is TRBJ2-2, the V gene TRBV5-4; 10 positions match TRBD2. There are 18 residues in the CDR3. Per the germline V gene, CDR1 is SGHNT and CDR2 is YYREEE (reference sequence). J gave up 2 bases and V 0 bases, and 7 bases lay outside the gene matches. As DNA, the CDR3 is TGTGCCAGCAGCTTGGTTACTAGCGGGGATTTAAACACCGGGGAGCTGTTTTTT. Encoded protein: CASSLVTSGDLNTGELFF.

Only a few counts were recorded for this clone. The rearrangement joins TRBV7-9 to TRBJ2-3; 10 positions match TRBD2. Germline CDR1 and CDR2: SEHNR and FQNEAQ (reference sequence). V shed 6 bases and J 4 bases; nucleotides not matched to a gene: 7. CDR3 size: 15 residues. The CDR3 is CASSRTAGGPDTQYF. The CDR3 DNA follows: TGTGCCAGCAGTCGAACAGCGGGGGGGCCAGATACGCAGTATTTT. Filled out from reference TRBV7-9 and TRBJ2-3, the complete variable domain reads DTGVSQNPRHKITKRGQNVTFRCDPISEHNRLYWYRQTLGQGPEFLTYFQNEAQLEKSRLLSDRFSAERPKGSFSTLEIQRTEQGDSAMYLCASSRTAGGPDTQYFGPGTRLTVL.

By sample share, this clone is medium-sized (0.01 to 0.1%). The chain uses TRBV7-2 and TRBJ2-7; 9 nucleotides line up with TRBD2. Germline V gene lookup returns CDR1 SGHTA and CDR2 FQGNSA. V lost 5 bases to trimming and J lost 0 bases; unmatched junction nucleotides: 2. This CDR3 is built from 14 residues. CDR3 loop: CASSAGLASYEQYF. Written as DNA, the CDR3 is TGTGCCAGCAGCGCGGGACTAGCCTCCTACGAGCAGTACTTC.

This clone came up once. The rearrangement uses TRBV5-1 and TRBJ1-1; D remains ambiguous. Between the trimmed V and J ends, which lost 2 bases and 3 bases, there was a span of 11 bases. This CDR3 contains 14 residues. Germline CDR1 and CDR2: SGHRS and YFSETQ. CDR3 DNA sequence: TGCGCCAGCAGCTTTGTCGCCCAGGACACTGAAGCTTTCTTT. Its protein product is CASSFVAQDTEAFF.

The chain carries TRBV19 and TRBJ1-1, with D possibly matching TRBD1 (5 bases). Germline V lookup: CDR1 LNHDA, CDR2 SQIVND (reference sequence). With 6 bases removed from V and 6 bases from J, the gap between germline ends came to 14 bases. The CDR3 totals 13 residues. The CDR3 here is CASSGAGRPEAFF. The CDR3 nucleotides are TGTGCCAGTAGCGGGGCCGGGAGACCTGAAGCTTTCTTT.

This chain uses TRBV25-1 with TRBJ2-3, with TRBD2 matching over 12 bases. Losses at the gene ends were 4 bases for V and 2 bases for J; bases not matched to a gene: 7. The CDR3 is 17 amino acids. Germline V gene sequence: CDR1 MGHDK, CDR2 SYGVNS. This CDR3 is CASSGRTSGEFTDTQYF. The CDR3 DNA is TGTGCCAGCAGTGGCCGGACTAGCGGGGAATTCACAGATACGCAGTATTTT.

The gene calls are TRBV7-8 and TRBJ2-7; 15 positions agree with TRBD2. Germline lookup yields CDR1 SGHVS and CDR2 FQNEAQ. The CDR3 loop spans 18 amino acids. V shed 5 bases, J shed 1 base, and the junction held 9 bases outside the gene matches. The CDR3 is CASSTPGGLAGGSYEQYF. CDR3 bases: TGTGCCAGCAGCACCCCGGGGGGACTAGCGGGGGGATCCTACGAGCAGTACTTC.

The CDR3 DNA reads TGTGCCAGCAGCTCGGGGGGGGTTCGCACAGATACGCAGTATTTT. Encoded protein: CASSSGGVRTDTQYF. This rearrangement joins TRBV7-6 to TRBJ2-3, with 8 bases matching TRBD2. The CDR3 loop spans 15 amino acids. Trimming cost V 4 bases and J 1 base; bases outside gene matches: 4. The V gene's germline CDR1 is SGHVS and CDR2 FNYEAQ.

J is TRBJ1-5 and V is TRBV19; D unclear. Germline-derived CDR1 and CDR2 are LNHDA and SQIVND (reference sequence). With 5 bases removed from V and 0 bases from J, the gap between germline ends came to 20 bases. This CDR3 spans 18 amino acids. The CDR3 loop reads CASSPPDPWQYSNQPQHF. In DNA, the CDR3 is TGTGCCAGTAGTCCGCCTGATCCGTGGCAATATAGCAATCAGCCCCAGCATTTT.

The rearrangement links TRBV28 to TRBJ1-2; TRBD1 matches at 9 bases. Trimming at V came to 4 bases and at J to 4 bases, leaving 7 bases not matched to a gene. Germline V gene lookup returns CDR1 MDHEN and CDR2 SYDVKM. The CDR3 is made up of 15 amino acids. CDR3 in amino acids: CASSSRTGAIYGYTF. CDR3 sequence (DNA): TGTGCCAGCAGTTCCCGGACAGGGGCCATCTATGGCTACACCTTC.

The V and J genes are TRBV7-9 and TRBJ2-7; tentative D call: TRBD2 (6 bases). Trimming took 6 bases from V and 2 from J, leaving 20 bases between them. The CDR3 sequence is 16 residues long. CDR1 is SEHNR and CDR2 is FQNEAQ in the germline V gene (reference sequence). This chain's CDR3 is CASSPPGLAYTYEQYF. The DNA for the CDR3 is TGTGCCAGCAGTCCCCCCGGGCTAGCGTATACCTACGAGCAGTACTTC.

The rearrangement links TRBV6-5 to TRBJ1-5, with a possible D match to TRBD1 (6 bases). V was cut by 8 bases and J by 4 bases, with 9 bases left in between. The CDR3 has 12 residues. The V gene's germline CDR1 is MNHEY and CDR2 SVGAGI. Here the CDR3 DNA reads TGTGCCAGCCGGACAGATAATCAGCCCCAGCATTTT. Translation: CASRTDNQPQHF.

This CDR3 is CASSPGLSPGANVLTF. The CDR3 DNA is TGTGCCAGCAGTCCCGGACTTTCCCCGGGGGCCAACGTCCTGACTTTC. This chain connects TRBV27 to TRBJ2-6, with a tentative D call TRBD2 (5 bases). This CDR3 is 16 amino acids long. V gave up 5 bases and J gave up 4 bases, with 15 bases separating them. Germline CDR1 is MNHEY and CDR2 is SMNVEV (reference sequence).

This sequence joins TRBV7-9 and TRBJ2-1; 8 bases are shared with TRBD2. Germline assignment: CDR1 SEHNR and CDR2 FQNEAQ (reference sequence). The CDR3 consists of 15 residues. The J segment lost 7 bases and the V segment lost 6 bases, leaving 11 bases of the junction unmatched. CDR3 in amino acids: CASRTQRGNLNEQFF. In DNA form, the CDR3 reads TGTGCCAGCAGGACACAGCGGGGGAATTTGAATGAGCAGTTCTTC.

The rearrangement joins TRBV6-1 to TRBJ2-7, with D uncertain. The ends were cut back, 1 base at V and 0 bases at J, with 7 bases in the middle. This CDR3 contains 14 residues. CDR1 MNHNS and CDR2 SASEGT come from the germline V gene. CDR3: CASSEEQISYEQYF. CDR3 sequence (DNA): TGTGCCAGCAGTGAAGAACAAATCTCCTACGAGCAGTACTTC.

This clone has a handful of counts. This chain's CDR3 is CASSVGQGRNQPQHF. In nucleotides, the CDR3 is TGTGCCAGCAGCGTAGGGCAGGGCCGCAATCAGCCCCAGCATTTT. The chain couples TRBV9 to TRBJ1-5; maybe TRBD1 (5 bases). Trimming took off 0 bases at V and 2 bases at J, with 9 bases between the two ends. Germline V gives CDR1 SGDLS, CDR2 YYNGEE. CDR3 length equals 15 residues. Drawing the rest from reference TRBV9 and TRBJ1-5, the complete variable domain is DSGVTQTPKHLITATGQRVTLRCSPRSGDLSVYWYQQSLDQGLQFLIQYYNGEERAKGNILERFSAQQFPDLHSELNLSSLELGDSALYFCASSVGQGRNQPQHFGDGTRLSIL.

The genes are TRBV5-6 and TRBJ1-6, with TRBD1 as a possible D gene (5 bases). Trimming took 2 bases from V and 2 from J, leaving 17 bases between them. Germline CDR1 reads SGHDT; CDR2 reads YYEEEE. CDR3 length: 18 residues. The CDR3 sequence is CASSFWSARGTYNSPLHF. The CDR3 DNA follows: TGTGCCAGCAGCTTTTGGAGTGCTCGGGGGACCTATAATTCACCCCTCCACTTT.

The chain uses TRBV6-5 and TRBJ2-2; D is unresolved. Germline CDR1 MNHEY, CDR2 SVGAGI. The CDR3 has 12 residues. V was pared by 6 bases and J by 6 bases, with 8 bases between. Here the CDR3 reads CASSLYPGELFF. The CDR3 DNA is TGTGCCAGCAGCTTATATCCCGGGGAGCTGTTTTTT.

This clone was recorded once. The junction does not match germline at one end; this may be a read error. The sample contains more than one DNA sequence encoding this CDR3. The chain has TRBV7-9 and TRBJ1-1; maybe TRBD1 (5 bases). CDR3 length: 16 amino acids. The germline gives CDR1 SEHNR, CDR2 FQNEAQ (reference sequence). CDR3 amino acids: CASSLVVGALDTEAFF. Here the CDR3 DNA reads TGTGCCAGCAGCTTAGTCGTTGGGGCTCTAGACACTGAGGCTTTCTTT.